The 7 T cell receptor beta chains reported below all come from one sample, sequenced in a study of PD-1 blockade in classical Hodgkin lymphoma. Brentuximab vedotin exposure varied among the patients, all of whom had relapsed after autologous stem cell transplantation. Clones were read by immunoSEQ multiplex PCR, and TCRdb kept only the in-frame ones, dropping some. The profile shows fewer than 25,000 clones, approximately 74% of them singletons. The starting material was peripheral blood mononuclear cells (PBMCs), obtained at baseline. The receptor source for this set is a human donor with classical Hodgkin lymphoma.

The V and J genes are TRBV2 and TRBJ1-1; 10 bases match TRBD1. After removal of 2 bases from V and 4 bases from J, the junction contained 4 bases not matched to a gene. CDR1 and CDR2 from the germline V gene are SNHLY and FYNNEI. CDR3 length equals 15 residues. CDR3 region: CASSERRTGGTEAFF. CDR3 coding DNA: TGTGCCAGCAGTGAAAGGAGGACAGGGGGCACTGAAGCTTTCTTT.

The chain uses TRBV29-1 and TRBJ2-7, with D perhaps TRBD1 or TRBD2 (5 bases each). The CDR3 length is 17 residues. Germline assignment: CDR1 SQVTM and CDR2 ANQGSEA. Trimming left V 5 bases short and J 2 bases short, with 25 bases between. The CDR3 sequence is CSVSHGSGWRSTYEQYF. The CDR3 coding sequence is TGCAGCGTTTCTCATGGATCAGGGTGGAGGAGCACCTACGAGCAGTACTTC.

The chain links TRBV9 to TRBJ1-1; 11 bases are shared with TRBD1. Germline CDR1 and CDR2: SGDLS and YYNGEE. Trimming took 7 bases from V and 2 from J; bases not matched to a gene: 19. The CDR3 loop spans 19 amino acids. The CDR3 nucleotides are TGTGCCAGCGGACCCGGGACAGGGGGAATTTTTTCAGAAAACACTGAAGCTTTCTTT. Amino acids: CASGPGTGGIFSENTEAFF.

The genes are TRBV7-2 and TRBJ2-1; 9 bases fit TRBD2. J was trimmed by 1 base and V by 5 bases; bases with no gene match: 9. Germline loops: CDR1 SGHTA, CDR2 FQGNSA. The CDR3 runs to 17 residues. The DNA for the CDR3 is TGTGCCAGCAGCCCCTGGGCGGGAGGGGGGTCCTACAATGAGCAGTTCTTC. Encoded protein: CASSPWAGGGSYNEQFF.

V usage is TRBV29-1 and J usage is TRBJ2-7; 8 bases are a match to TRBD2. V dropped 6 bases and J dropped 7; count of bases not matched to a gene: 5. This CDR3 is built from 11 residues. Germline assignment: CDR1 SQVTM and CDR2 ANQGSEA. In DNA, the CDR3 is TGCAGCGTCAGCGGGGGTGGGGAGCAGTACTTC. As protein: CSVSGGGEQYF.

The chain employs TRBV7-9 and TRBJ2-3; D ambiguous. This CDR3 comprises 13 residues. Trimming removed 2 bases from V and 3 bases from J, with 6 bases in between. Germline V gene sequence: CDR1 SEHNR, CDR2 FQNEAQ (reference sequence). CDR3 bases: TGTGCCAGCAGCTTAATTTTAACAGATACGCAGTATTTT. Its translation: CASSLILTDTQYF.

This chain uses TRBV6-6 with TRBJ2-7; perhaps TRBD1 as D (6 bases). From germline, CDR1 is MNHNY and CDR2 SVGAGI (reference sequence). The CDR3 has 12 amino acids. Trimming removed 8 bases at V and 1 base at J, with 9 bases between. Written as DNA, the CDR3 is TGTGCCAGCTCGACAGGATCCTACGAGCAGTACTTC. Translating it yields CASSTGSYEQYF.